This T cell receptor (beta chain) was sequenced for a study of response to subunit inactivated influenza vaccine. From germline, CDR1 is MNHEY and CDR2 SVGAGI. V shed 2 bases and J shed 4 bases, with 20 bases lying between them. The CDR3 loop spans 17 amino acids. Regarding the study as a whole: Authors proposed each seasonal influenza vaccination draws in few new T cells.

Each CDR3 protein gets one entry after TCRdb re-called the RT-PCR reads with MiXCR. The table has hundreds of thousands of distinct CDR3 sequences, 14% seen once. Comment on this clonotype: The antigen is unknown.

Here the sequenced sample was PBMCs from blood, taken around 14 days before vaccination. This TCR came from a man between 50 and 59 years old who received an inactivated influenza vaccine. The chain joins TRBV6-5 to TRBJ2-5, with a weak D call TRBD2 (7 bases). CDR3: CASSYDISKGGVETQYF. The CDR3 bases are TGTGCCAGCAGTTACGATATCTCTAAGGGGGGGGTAGAGACCCAGTACTTC.